This T cell receptor beta chain was identified during a study of cytomegalovirus exposure and HLA in healthy donors. About this clone: Its antigen is unknown.

Both 60 Vbeta primers and 13 Jbeta primers went into the PCR. Only in-frame clones appear in the TCRdb table, and some are missing; sequencing was by immunoSEQ multiplex PCR. The sample records about 190,000 clones, 80% being singletons. The CDR3 sequence is 16 residues long. V lost 2 bases to trimming and J lost 3 bases; unmatched junction nucleotides: 7. Germline V gene lookup returns CDR1 SGHVS and CDR2 FNYEAQ. General observations from the study: More clonal expansion characterized HLA-associated TCR beta chains than equally common others in a later analysis.

This TCR was recovered from a boy aged 5-17 years in good health and CMV-seronegative. Specimen: PBMCs. The chain links TRBV7-6 to TRBJ2-3; 8 bases align to TRBD2. As DNA, the CDR3 is TGTGCCAGCAGCTTAATGTCGGGACTAGTAACAGATACGCAGTATTTT. This gives the protein CASSLMSGLVTDTQYF.